This TCR beta chain emerged from a study of OX40 agonist ivuxolimab in advanced cancers. In the study overall: Ivuxolimab doses were 0.01, 0.1, 0.3, 1.5, 3 or 10 mg/kg every 2 weeks. Dose-escalation patients had hepatocellular carcinoma, melanoma, renal cell or head and neck cancer. Study-level findings and limits: At 0.1 to 3.0 mg/kg and by week 6, CD4+ and CD8+ T cells in the blood had expanded clonally. More expanded clones were found, on average, in CD8+ than in CD4+ T cells.

Remarks on this clone: Its specificity is unknown.

Trimming shortened V by 3 bases and J by 6 bases, and 12 bases separated the two germline ends. Germline loops: CDR1 LNHNV, CDR2 YYDKDF (reference sequence). This CDR3 is built from 13 residues. The data were produced by immunoSEQ multiplex PCR, yet TCRdb's version contains in-frame clones alone and is incomplete. The sample lists more than 15,000 clones, approximately 87% occurring once. This TCR came from an adult with an advanced solid tumor such as melanoma, head and neck, liver or kidney cancer. Source: CD4+ or CD8+ T cells sorted from blood, taken in a trial of the OX40 agonist ivuxolimab. The gene calls are TRBV15 and TRBJ2-7; D unresolved. The CDR3 region has the DNA TGTGCCACCAGCAGTACAGTGACGGGCGAGCAGTACTTC. It codes for CATSSTVTGEQYF.